This TCR beta chain derives from a study of shared clonotypes between healthy human individuals. Repertoires were generated with immunoSEQ multiplex PCR, while TCRdb's copy carries only in-frame clones and drops some. This table has 800,000 to 950,000 clones, about 96% appearing once. It was CD45RO-negative cells, positively selected for CCR7, that made up naive CD8 cells, with terminally differentiated effector memory CD45RA+ cells excluded. With respect to this clone: The junction departs from germline at one end; a sequencing error may be responsible.

CDR3 length equals 9 residues. The germline V gene encodes CDR1 MNHNS and CDR2 SASEGT. This sequence joins TRBV6-1 and TRBJ2-4; D gene ambiguous. The TCR originated in a young man in good health. Sample: naive CD8+ T cells sorted from blood. CDR3 in amino acids: CASSEPWAF. As DNA, the CDR3 is TGTGCCAGCAGTGAGCCCTGGGCCTTC.